This T cell receptor beta chain was identified during a study of cytomegalovirus exposure and HLA in healthy donors. For this clone: Antigen specificity is unknown.

V dropped 4 bases and J dropped 2; count of bases not matched to a gene: 4. The CDR3 totals 14 residues. The germline V gene encodes CDR1 SGHRS and CDR2 YFSETQ. General study points: Per published reports, the classifier diagnosed cytomegalovirus status with high specificity and sensitivity. The study listed under 200 cytomegalovirus-associated TCR beta chains.

The PCR made use of 60 Vbeta and 13 Jbeta primers. Profiled with immunoSEQ multiplex PCR; TCRdb holds only in-frame clones, not every one. The sample consists of some 120,000 clones, 15% to 19% of them appearing once. The chain is built from TRBV5-1 and TRBJ1-2; 8 bases are shared with TRBD1. The source is a woman aged 18-29 years in good health and CMV-seronegative. The sequenced material came from PBMCs. CDR3 protein: CASSPRTGNYGYTF. In nucleotides, the CDR3 is TGCGCCAGCAGCCCCCGGACAGGGAACTATGGCTACACCTTC.